These 13 T cell receptor beta chains share one sample of origin, sequenced in a study of T cell repertoires in cytomegalovirus infection. One entry per CDR3 protein results from TCRdb running MiXCR on the reads. The sample shows approximately 140,000 distinct CDR3 sequences, 7.5% to 9% of them seen only once. Source material: PBMCs. These receptors all stem from a human donor in good health (CMV status not recorded). Some clones in this sample may be carry-over from other donors' samples.

This chain connects TRBV2 to TRBJ2-3; 14 nucleotides line up with TRBD2. CDR3 length equals 15 residues. The V gene end was trimmed by 5 bases and the J gene end by 5 bases; junction bases not matched to a gene: 3. Per germline, CDR1 SNHLY and CDR2 FYNNEI. CDR3: CASSLTSGGGDTQYF. The CDR3 nucleotides are TGTGCCAGCAGTCTGACTAGCGGGGGGGGAGATACGCAGTATTTT.

The J gene is TRBJ1-3, the V gene TRBV2; 8 bases are shared with TRBD1. J lost 0 bases, V lost 6 bases, and 4 bases had no gene match. Per the germline V gene, CDR1 is SNHLY and CDR2 is FYNNEI. CDR3 length: 15 residues. CDR3 amino acids: CASRETGVSGNTIYF. DNA of the CDR3: TGTGCCAGCAGAGAGACAGGGGTCTCTGGAAACACCATATATTTT. Supplemented by reference TRBV2 and TRBJ1-3, the full variable domain reads EPEVTQTPSHQVTQMGQEVILRCVPISNHLYFYWYRQILGQKVEFLVSFYNNEISEKSEIFDDQFSVERPDGSNFTLKIRSTKLEDSAMYFCASRETGVSGNTIYFGEGSWLTVV.

The chain employs TRBV20-1 and TRBJ1-1, with TRBD1 matching over 9 bases. The CDR3 is 12 residues long. Germline values: CDR1 DFQATT, CDR2 SNEGSKA (reference sequence). V shed 6 bases, J shed 4 bases, and the junction held 3 bases outside the gene matches. CDR3 loop: CSALTGGTEAFF. In DNA form, the CDR3 reads TGCAGTGCCCTGACAGGGGGCACTGAAGCTTTCTTT.

The chain is built from TRBV20-1 and TRBJ1-1, with D hard to call. Trimming shortened V by 0 bases and J by 4 bases, and 12 bases separated the two germline ends. The CDR3 totals 14 residues. CDR1 DFQATT and CDR2 SNEGSKA come from the germline V gene (reference sequence). Here the CDR3 DNA reads TGCAGTGCTAGAGACGCCACACAAGGCACTGAAGCTTTCTTT. Its protein product is CSARDATQGTEAFF.

This clonotype was recorded at least ten times. The rearrangement links TRBV20-1 to TRBJ2-5; 11 nucleotides line up with TRBD2. Germline trimming cut 0 bases from V and 2 bases from J; bases unmatched to any gene: 11. This CDR3 has 18 amino acids. CDR1 is DFQATT, CDR2 SNEGSKA, per germline (reference sequence). The CDR3 bases are TGCAGTGCTAGAGATGGTAGTCTAGCGGGGGGCGGTCAAGAGACCCAGTACTTC. Translated, it gives CSARDGSLAGGGQETQYF.

The chain uses TRBV12-3 or TRBV12-4 and TRBJ1-2; TRBD1 agrees at 7 bases. After removal of 6 bases from V and 6 bases from J, the junction contained 10 bases not matched to a gene. The CDR3 spans 14 residues. This CDR3 is CASSIGQARDGYTF. In DNA, the CDR3 is TGTGCCAGCAGCATCGGACAGGCCAGAGATGGCTACACCTTC.

CDR3 amino acids: CASSQVGFRASEAFF. CDR3 bases: TGCGCCAGCAGCCAAGTGGGGTTTAGAGCCTCTGAAGCTTTCTTT. The chain recombines TRBV4-1 with TRBJ1-1, with D uncertain. The CDR3 length is 15 residues. Trimming took 1 base from V and 6 from J, leaving 15 bases between them. The germline V gene encodes CDR1 MGHRA and CDR2 YSYEKL.

In its sample, this clonotype was seen many times. The chain links TRBV7-2 to TRBJ2-3, with 7 nucleotides matching TRBD1. CDR3 size: 15 residues. Germline loops: CDR1 SGHTA, CDR2 FQGNSA. Germline trimming cut 1 base from V and 4 bases from J; bases unmatched to any gene: 5. CDR3 loop: CASSLETGRADTQYF. In nucleotides, the CDR3 is TGTGCCAGCAGCTTAGAGACAGGGCGAGCAGATACGCAGTATTTT. Full variable domain (remainder filled in from reference TRBV7-2 and TRBJ2-3): GAGVSQSPSNKVTEKGKDVELRCDPISGHTALYWYRQSLGQGLEFLIYFQGNSAPDKSGLPSDRFSAERTGGSVSTLTIQRTQQEDSAVYLCASSLETGRADTQYFGPGTRLTVL.

This clonotype was recorded at least ten times. The CDR3 coding sequence is TGCAGCGTTGGCGAAACCTACGAGCAGTACTTC. Protein product: CSVGETYEQYF. The chain joins TRBV29-1 to TRBJ2-7; no clear D gene. Germline-derived CDR1 and CDR2 are SQVTM and ANQGSEA. Trimming stripped 4 bases from V and 2 bases from J, with 6 bases between. The CDR3 runs 11 residues.

This clonotype has ten or more counts. The CDR3 region has the DNA TGTGCCAGCAGTTTATATCGCAGGACAGGGGATTCCAAAAACATTCAGTACTTC. Its protein is CASSLYRRTGDSKNIQYF. This chain links TRBV28 with TRBJ2-4, with TRBD1 identical over 9 bases. The CDR3 is 18 amino acids. Germline CDR1 MDHEN, CDR2 SYDVKM. The J segment lost 2 bases and the V segment lost 1 base, leaving 9 bases of the junction unmatched. The full variable domain, its missing parts supplied by reference TRBV28 and TRBJ2-4, is DVKVTQSSRYLVKRTGEKVFLECVQDMDHENMFWYRQDPGLGLRLIYFSYDVKMKEKGDIPEGYSVSREKKERFSLILESASTNQTSMYLCASSLYRRTGDSKNIQYFGAGTRLSVL.

This clonotype was recorded at least ten times. The genes are TRBV5-1 and TRBJ1-2; D is undetermined. The germline V gene has CDR1 SGHRS and CDR2 YFSETQ. This CDR3 is built from 14 residues. V lost 5 bases and J lost 6, with 17 bases in between. CDR3 sequence: CASSFPGPDDGYTF. CDR3 sequence (DNA): TGCGCCAGCAGTTTCCCCGGCCCCGATGATGGCTACACCTTC.

A remark on this clonotype: A much more abundant neighbour one base away suggests this may be a read error. The chain carries TRBV2 and TRBJ2-5, with D hard to call. Germline CDR1 SNHLY, CDR2 FYNNEI. V was pared by 1 base and J by 4 bases, with 10 bases between. The CDR3 contains 14 residues. The DNA for the CDR3 is TGTGCCAGCAGTGAAGTTCGCAGAGCAGAGACCCAGTACTTC. Translated: CASSEVRRAETQYF.

This clonotype has a count of ten or more. This chain's CDR3 is CASSRNRAPDGYTF. CDR3 bases: TGTGCCAGCAGTCGAAACCGGGCCCCCGATGGCTACACCTTC. This chain joins TRBV12-3 or TRBV12-4 and TRBJ1-2; D not certain. Trimming took 5 bases from V and 6 from J, leaving 16 bases between them. The CDR3 covers 14 residues.